A selection of T cell receptor beta chains follows, all from one sample in a study of identical twins. TCRdb reprocessed the 5' RACE reads via MiXCR and lists one record per CDR3 protein. This table has 310,000 or so distinct CDR3 sequences, approximately 8% appearing once. This same sample was also part of a study on yellow fever vaccine responses in identical twins.

The specimen was memory (CD45RO+) T cells sorted from blood. The receptor set was obtained from a woman in her late teens or twenties in good health. The CDR3 runs from the conserved cysteine through the conserved F or W. The order of the fields is clone size, J gene, D gene, V gene, CDR3 DNA, CDR3 protein. The D gene is left open where the match is weak. Expanded clones get a size class; other rows say once, few or many, or leave the size out.

abundance: few
j_gene: TRBJ2-1
d_gene: TRBD2
v_gene: TRBV5-1
CDR3nt: TGCGCCAGCAGCCCAGGGACTAGCGGGGGGGCCTTCGAGTTCTTC
CDR3aa: CASSPGTSGGAFEFF

abundance: few
j_gene: TRBJ2-1
d_gene: NA
v_gene: TRBV6-1
CDR3nt: TGTGCCAGCAGTGAATGGGGGGTTGGCTACAATGAGCAGTTCTTC
CDR3aa: CASSEWGVGYNEQFF

abundance: many
j_gene: TRBJ2-1
d_gene: NA
v_gene: TRBV27
CDR3nt: TGTGCCAGCAGTTTATCGGGCGTTAATGAGCAGTTCTTC
CDR3aa: CASSLSGVNEQFF

abundance: few
j_gene: TRBJ2-2
d_gene: NA
v_gene: TRBV20-1
CDR3nt: TGCAGTGCTAGAGATCCCCAGAAAACGAACACCGGGGAGCTGTTTTTT
CDR3aa: CSARDPQKTNTGELFF

abundance: NA
j_gene: TRBJ2-5
d_gene: NA
v_gene: TRBV25-1
CDR3nt: TGTGCCAGCCGCCCGGGGATGCAAGAGACCCAGTACTTC
CDR3aa: CASRPGMQETQYF

abundance: many
j_gene: TRBJ2-3
d_gene: NA
v_gene: TRBV6-8
CDR3nt: TGTGCCAGCAGGAGGGGGTTTAGCACAGATACGCAGTATTTT
CDR3aa: CASRRGFSTDTQYF

abundance: NA
j_gene: TRBJ2-5
d_gene: NA
v_gene: TRBV5-5
CDR3nt: TGTGCCAGCAGCTTGTCCGTCTGGGCCTACCAAGAGACCCAGTACTTC
CDR3aa: CASSLSVWAYQETQYF

abundance: many
j_gene: TRBJ2-3
d_gene: TRBD2
v_gene: TRBV2
CDR3nt: TGTGCCAGCCAAGCGGGGCCCATAGATACGCAGTATTTT
CDR3aa: CASQAGPIDTQYF

abundance: many
j_gene: TRBJ1-5
d_gene: TRBD1
v_gene: TRBV7-9
CDR3nt: TGTGCCAGCAGCTTAGACAGGGGGCTCCTCAGCAATCAGCCCCAGCATTTT
CDR3aa: CASSLDRGLLSNQPQHF

abundance: few
j_gene: TRBJ2-3
d_gene: TRBD2
v_gene: TRBV6-4
CDR3nt: TGTGCCAGCAGTGACTCGGGAGCGGGGGGTTCAGATACGCAGTATTTT
CDR3aa: CASSDSGAGGSDTQYF

abundance: many
j_gene: TRBJ1-1
d_gene: NA
v_gene: TRBV15
CDR3nt: TGTGCCACCAGCAAGGACAGACTTATGAACACTGAAGCTTTCTTT
CDR3aa: CATSKDRLMNTEAFF

abundance: few
j_gene: TRBJ2-3
d_gene: TRBD2
v_gene: TRBV14
CDR3nt: TGTGCCAGCAGCCCGACTAGCGGGAGGGCAGATACGCAGTATTTT
CDR3aa: CASSPTSGRADTQYF

abundance: many
j_gene: TRBJ1-5
d_gene: NA
v_gene: TRBV3-1
CDR3nt: TGTGCCAGCAGCCTCCTCCCCGGTGATCAGCCCCAGCATTTT
CDR3aa: CASSLLPGDQPQHF

abundance: NA
j_gene: TRBJ2-1
d_gene: NA
v_gene: TRBV21-1
CDR3nt: TGTGCCAGCACCCTAGCTTGTGAGCAGTTCTTC
CDR3aa: CASTLACEQFF

abundance: NA
j_gene: TRBJ2-1
d_gene: NA
v_gene: TRBV7-2
CDR3nt: TGTGCCAGCAGCCCTAAAGGGCTTGGGGCCAATGAGCAGTTCTTC
CDR3aa: CASSPKGLGANEQFF

abundance: few
j_gene: TRBJ1-1
d_gene: NA
v_gene: TRBV4-1
CDR3nt: TGCGCCAGCAGACTCATGGGCTGGAACACTGAAGCTTTCTTT
CDR3aa: CASRLMGWNTEAFF

abundance: many
j_gene: TRBJ2-3
d_gene: NA
v_gene: TRBV15
CDR3nt: TGTGCCACCAGCAGTTACACAGATACGCAGTATTTT
CDR3aa: CATSSYTDTQYF

abundance: few
j_gene: TRBJ2-3
d_gene: TRBD2
v_gene: TRBV28
CDR3nt: TGTGCCAGCAAAGTTGGGAACGGGAGGGCAGATACGCAGTATTTT
CDR3aa: CASKVGNGRADTQYF

abundance: NA
j_gene: TRBJ2-6
d_gene: NA
v_gene: TRBV5-5
CDR3nt: TGTGCCAGCAGCTTGAACAGGGCTGGGGCCAACGTCCTGACTTTC
CDR3aa: CASSLNRAGANVLTF

abundance: few
j_gene: TRBJ2-7
d_gene: TRBD2
v_gene: TRBV20-1
CDR3nt: TGCAGTGCTCCATTAACTAGCGGGGCTTCAAGCTCCTACGAGCAGTACTTC
CDR3aa: CSAPLTSGASSSYEQYF

abundance: many
j_gene: TRBJ2-2
d_gene: TRBD2
v_gene: TRBV6-1
CDR3nt: TGTGCCAGCAGTGAAAGGACTAGCCAGACCGGGGAGCTGTTTTTT
CDR3aa: CASSERTSQTGELFF

abundance: many
j_gene: TRBJ1-1
d_gene: NA
v_gene: TRBV7-9
CDR3nt: TGTGCCAGCAGCCTCCGTAGTGCGGCTTTCTTT
CDR3aa: CASSLRSAAFF

abundance: few
j_gene: TRBJ2-1
d_gene: NA
v_gene: TRBV18
CDR3nt: TGTGCCAGCTCCCAATTTGTGGCAGGGGAAAACAATGAGCAGTTCTTC
CDR3aa: CASSQFVAGENNEQFF

abundance: NA
j_gene: TRBJ1-1
d_gene: NA
v_gene: TRBV29-1
CDR3nt: TGCAGCGTTGAAGAGGCTAAAGCTTTCTTT
CDR3aa: CSVEEAKAFF

abundance: NA
j_gene: TRBJ1-4
d_gene: NA
v_gene: TRBV28
CDR3nt: TGTGCCAGCAGTTTATACCAGAATAATGAAAAACTGTTTTTT
CDR3aa: CASSLYQNNEKLFF

abundance: many
j_gene: TRBJ2-7
d_gene: NA
v_gene: TRBV10-3
CDR3nt: TGTGCCATCAAGAGAAACCGCGACTCCTACGAGCAGTACTTC
CDR3aa: CAIKRNRDSYEQYF

abundance: many
j_gene: TRBJ1-2
d_gene: NA
v_gene: TRBV15
CDR3nt: TGTGCCACCAGCAGGAGGGAGGGCGGCTACACCTTC
CDR3aa: CATSRREGGYTF

abundance: NA
j_gene: TRBJ2-1
d_gene: TRBD1
v_gene: TRBV24-1
CDR3nt: TGTGCCACCCGTCAGACAGGGGGCCCGGGGAATGAGCAGTTCTTC
CDR3aa: CATRQTGGPGNEQFF

abundance: few
j_gene: TRBJ2-7
d_gene: NA
v_gene: TRBV11-1
CDR3nt: TGTGCCAGCAGCTTAGGGAGCGGGTACGAGCAGTACTTC
CDR3aa: CASSLGSGYEQYF

abundance: NA
j_gene: TRBJ2-1
d_gene: NA
v_gene: TRBV7-6
CDR3nt: TGTGCCAGCAGCGCCCTGTTGGTGGGGGGTGGCAATGAGCAGTTCTTC
CDR3aa: CASSALLVGGGNEQFF

abundance: few
j_gene: TRBJ1-2
d_gene: TRBD1
v_gene: TRBV3-1
CDR3nt: TGTGCCAGCAGCCAAGAGGGCAGGGGGTTTACTGGCTACACCTTC
CDR3aa: CASSQEGRGFTGYTF

abundance: few
j_gene: TRBJ2-4
d_gene: NA
v_gene: TRBV5-1
CDR3nt: TGCGCCAGCAGCTTGGGACTAGGGATAAACATTCAGTACTTC
CDR3aa: CASSLGLGINIQYF

abundance: many
j_gene: TRBJ2-3
d_gene: NA
v_gene: TRBV7-8
CDR3nt: TGTGCGTCGCGAGGGAACGCAGATACGCAGTATTTT
CDR3aa: CASRGNADTQYF

abundance: NA
j_gene: TRBJ2-5
d_gene: TRBD2
v_gene: TRBV6-2/TRBV6-3
CDR3nt: TGTGCCAGCAGAACGGGACTAGCCATGCCGTACCAAGAGACCCAGTACTTC
CDR3aa: CASRTGLAMPYQETQYF

abundance: many
j_gene: TRBJ1-2
d_gene: NA
v_gene: TRBV29-1
CDR3nt: TGCAGCGTCCAAACCCGATTTAGTTATGGCTACACCTTC
CDR3aa: CSVQTRFSYGYTF

abundance: NA
j_gene: TRBJ2-7
d_gene: TRBD1
v_gene: TRBV9
CDR3nt: TGTGCCAGCAGCGTAGGTTGGACAGGGGCGTACGAGCAGTACTTC
CDR3aa: CASSVGWTGAYEQYF

abundance: many
j_gene: TRBJ1-4
d_gene: TRBD1
v_gene: TRBV7-8
CDR3nt: TGTGCCAGCAGCTCGCAGGGGGCTGGTAATGAAAAACTGTTTTTT
CDR3aa: CASSSQGAGNEKLFF

abundance: NA
j_gene: TRBJ2-7
d_gene: TRBD1
v_gene: TRBV20-1
CDR3nt: TGCAGTGCAACGGGACAGCACTTCCGTTACGAGCAGTACTTC
CDR3aa: CSATGQHFRYEQYF

abundance: once
j_gene: TRBJ2-6
d_gene: NA
v_gene: TRBV12-3/TRBV12-4
CDR3nt: TGTGCCAGCTGTTTAGATAGCCCATCAGTCTCTGGGGCCAACGTCCTGACTTTC
CDR3aa: CASCLDSPSVSGANVLTF

abundance: many
j_gene: TRBJ2-2
d_gene: NA
v_gene: TRBV27
CDR3nt: TGTGCCAGCAGTTTTGTTGGTACGAACACCGGGGAGCTGTTTTTT
CDR3aa: CASSFVGTNTGELFF

abundance: many
j_gene: TRBJ1-1
d_gene: TRBD1
v_gene: TRBV5-1
CDR3nt: TGCGCCAGCAGCCCACGTCCCGGGACAGGTATGAACACTGAAGCTTTCTTT
CDR3aa: CASSPRPGTGMNTEAFF

abundance: many
j_gene: TRBJ1-1
d_gene: NA
v_gene: TRBV5-1
CDR3nt: TGCGCCAGCAGGGATGGGTCCGGAAGGAACACTGAAGCTTTCTTT
CDR3aa: CASRDGSGRNTEAFF

abundance: many
j_gene: TRBJ2-5
d_gene: NA
v_gene: TRBV28
CDR3nt: TGTGCCAGCAGCCTGTTGGGCAGGGACCAAGAGACCCAGTACTTC
CDR3aa: CASSLLGRDQETQYF

abundance: NA
j_gene: TRBJ2-1
d_gene: NA
v_gene: TRBV7-2
CDR3nt: TGTGCCAGCAGCTTAGTCGGTGGTGACACCTACAATGAGCAGTTCTTC
CDR3aa: CASSLVGGDTYNEQFF

abundance: many
j_gene: TRBJ1-4
d_gene: NA
v_gene: TRBV28
CDR3nt: TGTGCCAGCAGTGCTATCCGGGACCCAGCGAGGGAAAAACTGTTTTTT
CDR3aa: CASSAIRDPAREKLFF

abundance: few
j_gene: TRBJ1-1
d_gene: NA
v_gene: TRBV20-1
CDR3nt: TGCAGTGCGAAAGGAGTGAACACTGAAGCTTTCTTT
CDR3aa: CSAKGVNTEAFF

abundance: few
j_gene: TRBJ1-4
d_gene: NA
v_gene: TRBV20-1
CDR3nt: TGCAGTGCTAGAGCAAGGACATTCTGGAATGAAAAACTGTTTTTT
CDR3aa: CSARARTFWNEKLFF

abundance: few
j_gene: TRBJ2-5
d_gene: TRBD2
v_gene: TRBV27
CDR3nt: TGTGCCAGCAGTTCACGCCCCCCGACTAGCCGCCAAGAGACCCAGTACTTC
CDR3aa: CASSSRPPTSRQETQYF

abundance: few
j_gene: TRBJ2-1
d_gene: TRBD2
v_gene: TRBV28
CDR3nt: TGTGCCAGCACCCCGGGACTAATCCCCTACAATGAGCAGTTCTTC
CDR3aa: CASTPGLIPYNEQFF

abundance: few
j_gene: TRBJ2-5
d_gene: NA
v_gene: TRBV2
CDR3nt: TGTGCCAGCACCCCGTGGGCAGCGGCAGAGACCCAGTACTTC
CDR3aa: CASTPWAAAETQYF

abundance: many
j_gene: TRBJ1-1
d_gene: NA
v_gene: TRBV5-1
CDR3nt: TGCGCCAGCAGCCCCCGACCCCCAGGGGACACTGAAGCTTTCTTT
CDR3aa: CASSPRPPGDTEAFF

abundance: many
j_gene: TRBJ2-2
d_gene: NA
v_gene: TRBV29-1
CDR3nt: TGCAGCGTTGAAATGGGTTCCTTTACCGGGGAGCTGTTTTTT
CDR3aa: CSVEMGSFTGELFF

abundance: NA
j_gene: TRBJ2-1
d_gene: NA
v_gene: TRBV7-9
CDR3nt: TGTGCCAGCAGCTTAGGAGAGGCTCTGGGGTCCAATGAGCAGTTCTTC
CDR3aa: CASSLGEALGSNEQFF

abundance: NA
j_gene: TRBJ2-7
d_gene: TRBD1
v_gene: TRBV7-2
CDR3nt: TGTGCCAGCAGCTCCCAGACAGGGCAAACCTACGAGCAGTACTTC
CDR3aa: CASSSQTGQTYEQYF

abundance: NA
j_gene: TRBJ2-3
d_gene: TRBD2
v_gene: TRBV18
CDR3nt: TGTGCCAGCTCACCGGATGGACTAGCGGGGGGCAGTACGCAGTATTTT
CDR3aa: CASSPDGLAGGSTQYF

abundance: few
j_gene: TRBJ1-1
d_gene: TRBD1
v_gene: TRBV3-1
CDR3nt: TGTGCCAGCAGCCTCCGGACAGGGGGCCCCACGTTGGCTTTCTTT
CDR3aa: CASSLRTGGPTLAFF

abundance: few
j_gene: TRBJ2-3
d_gene: NA
v_gene: TRBV5-6
CDR3nt: TGTGCCAGCAGCTTGGCCCCATGGGCGGAAAGCACAGATACGCAGTATTTT
CDR3aa: CASSLAPWAESTDTQYF

abundance: NA
j_gene: TRBJ2-5
d_gene: TRBD1
v_gene: TRBV28
CDR3nt: TGTGCCAGCAGTTCCCTCGGGACAGCAGAAGGAGAGACCCAGTACTTC
CDR3aa: CASSSLGTAEGETQYF

abundance: NA
j_gene: TRBJ1-2
d_gene: NA
v_gene: TRBV15
CDR3nt: TGTGCCACCAGCAGAGATGTAGGGACCGACTATGGCTACACCTTC
CDR3aa: CATSRDVGTDYGYTF

abundance: NA
j_gene: TRBJ1-1
d_gene: TRBD1
v_gene: TRBV2
CDR3nt: TGTGCCAGCAGAGGACAGGGCCTCATGAACACTGAAGCTTTCTTT
CDR3aa: CASRGQGLMNTEAFF